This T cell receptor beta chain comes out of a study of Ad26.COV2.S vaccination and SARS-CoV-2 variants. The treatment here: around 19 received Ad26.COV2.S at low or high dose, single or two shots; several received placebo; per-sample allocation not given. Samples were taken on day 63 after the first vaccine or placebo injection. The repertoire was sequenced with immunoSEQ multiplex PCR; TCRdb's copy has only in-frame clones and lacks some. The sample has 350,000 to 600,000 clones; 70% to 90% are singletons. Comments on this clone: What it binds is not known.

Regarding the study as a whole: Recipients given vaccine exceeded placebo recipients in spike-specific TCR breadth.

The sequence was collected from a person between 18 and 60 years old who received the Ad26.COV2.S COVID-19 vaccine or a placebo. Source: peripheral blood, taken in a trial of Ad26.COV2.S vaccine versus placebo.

The CDR3 sequence: CASSYSYLHGGEAFF. The CDR3 nucleotides are TGTGCCAGCAGTTACTCGTACCTGCATGGGGGTGAAGCTTTCTTT. This chain connects TRBV6-5 to TRBJ1-1, with a possible D match to TRBD1 (5 bases). Deletions cut 0 bases from V and 7 bases from J, with 15 bases between. This CDR3 has 15 amino acids. The germline CDR1 and CDR2 sequences are MNHEY and SVGAGI.